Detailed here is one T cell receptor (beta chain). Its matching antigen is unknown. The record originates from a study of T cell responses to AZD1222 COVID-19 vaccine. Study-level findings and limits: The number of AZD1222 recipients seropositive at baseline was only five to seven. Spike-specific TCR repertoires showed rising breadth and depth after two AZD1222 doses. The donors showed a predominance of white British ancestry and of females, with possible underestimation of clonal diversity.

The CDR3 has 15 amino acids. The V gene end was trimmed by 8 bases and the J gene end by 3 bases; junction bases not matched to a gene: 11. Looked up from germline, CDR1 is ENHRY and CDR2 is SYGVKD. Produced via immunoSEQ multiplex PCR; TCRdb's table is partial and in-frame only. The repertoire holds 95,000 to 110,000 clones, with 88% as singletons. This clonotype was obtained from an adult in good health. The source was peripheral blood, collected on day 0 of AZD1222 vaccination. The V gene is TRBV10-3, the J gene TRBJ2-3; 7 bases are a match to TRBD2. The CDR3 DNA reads TGTGCCATCGGGACCCGTGGACTAGAAACAGATACGCAGTATTTT. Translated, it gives CAIGTRGLETDTQYF.